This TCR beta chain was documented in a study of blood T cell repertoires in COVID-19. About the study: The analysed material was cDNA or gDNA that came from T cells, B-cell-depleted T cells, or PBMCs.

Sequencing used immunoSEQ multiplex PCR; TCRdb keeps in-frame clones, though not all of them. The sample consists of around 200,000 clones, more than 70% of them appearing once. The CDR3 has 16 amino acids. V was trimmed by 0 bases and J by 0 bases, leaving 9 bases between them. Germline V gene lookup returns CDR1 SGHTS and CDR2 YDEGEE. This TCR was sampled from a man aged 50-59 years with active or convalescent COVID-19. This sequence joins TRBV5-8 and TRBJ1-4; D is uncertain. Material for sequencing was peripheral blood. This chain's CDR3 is CASSLALGATNEKLFF. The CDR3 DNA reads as TGTGCCAGCAGCTTGGCCCTAGGTGCAACTAATGAAAAACTGTTTTTT.